Detailed here is one T cell receptor beta chain. The antigen remains undetermined. This entry belongs to a study of cytomegalovirus exposure and HLA in healthy donors. Whole-study findings and limits: At a 0.05 false discovery rate, a later analysis found 18,000 or so TCR beta sequences to be associated with HLA alleles. The authors enumerated roughly 160 TCR beta chains as linked to cytomegalovirus.

This CDR3 is built from 16 residues. V was shortened by 1 base and J by 1 base, with 13 bases between the two germline ends. In germline, CDR1 is SGHNT, CDR2 YENEEA. Amplification used 60 Vbeta primers and 13 Jbeta primers. Using immunoSEQ multiplex PCR, the repertoire was profiled, and TCRdb retains in-frame clones only, with some absent. Of 180,000 or so clones detected, about 77% appear once; the ten largest clones hold under 3%. This sequence was found in a woman younger than 45 in good health and CMV-seropositive. Sequenced material: PBMCs. The rearrangement joins TRBV11-3 to TRBJ1-1, with D possibly being TRBD1 (5 bases). The chain's CDR3 is CASSLAVLDRNTEAFF. The DNA for the CDR3 is TGTGCCAGCAGCTTAGCAGTTTTAGACAGGAACACTGAAGCTTTCTTT.